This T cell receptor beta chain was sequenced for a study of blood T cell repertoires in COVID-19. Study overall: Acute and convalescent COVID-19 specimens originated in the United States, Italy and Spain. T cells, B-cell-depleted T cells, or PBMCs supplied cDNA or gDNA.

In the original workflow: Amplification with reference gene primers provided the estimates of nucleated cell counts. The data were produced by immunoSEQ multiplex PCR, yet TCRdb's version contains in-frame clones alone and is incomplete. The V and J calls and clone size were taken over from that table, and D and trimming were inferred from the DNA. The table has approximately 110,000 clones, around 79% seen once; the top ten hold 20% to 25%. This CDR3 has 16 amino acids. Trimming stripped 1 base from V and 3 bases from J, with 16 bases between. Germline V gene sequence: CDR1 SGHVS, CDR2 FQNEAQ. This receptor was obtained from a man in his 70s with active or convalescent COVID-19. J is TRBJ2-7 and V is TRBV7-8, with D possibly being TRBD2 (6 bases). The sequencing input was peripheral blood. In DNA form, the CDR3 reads TGTGCCAGCAGCTTAGGCCGCGGGATAGGATACTACGAGCAGTACTTC. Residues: CASSLGRGIGYYEQYF.